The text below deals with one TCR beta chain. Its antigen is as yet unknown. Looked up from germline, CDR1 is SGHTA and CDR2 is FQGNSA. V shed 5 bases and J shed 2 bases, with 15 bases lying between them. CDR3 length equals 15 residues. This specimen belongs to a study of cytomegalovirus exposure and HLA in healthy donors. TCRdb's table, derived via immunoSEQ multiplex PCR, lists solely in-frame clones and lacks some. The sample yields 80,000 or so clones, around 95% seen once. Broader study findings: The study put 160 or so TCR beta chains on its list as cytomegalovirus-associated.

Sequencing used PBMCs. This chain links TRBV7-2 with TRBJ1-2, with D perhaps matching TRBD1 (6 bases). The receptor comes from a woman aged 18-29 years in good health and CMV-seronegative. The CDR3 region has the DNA TGTGCCAGCAGCACGTACAGGGTTGGAAACTATGGCTACACCTTC. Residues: CASSTYRVGNYGYTF.